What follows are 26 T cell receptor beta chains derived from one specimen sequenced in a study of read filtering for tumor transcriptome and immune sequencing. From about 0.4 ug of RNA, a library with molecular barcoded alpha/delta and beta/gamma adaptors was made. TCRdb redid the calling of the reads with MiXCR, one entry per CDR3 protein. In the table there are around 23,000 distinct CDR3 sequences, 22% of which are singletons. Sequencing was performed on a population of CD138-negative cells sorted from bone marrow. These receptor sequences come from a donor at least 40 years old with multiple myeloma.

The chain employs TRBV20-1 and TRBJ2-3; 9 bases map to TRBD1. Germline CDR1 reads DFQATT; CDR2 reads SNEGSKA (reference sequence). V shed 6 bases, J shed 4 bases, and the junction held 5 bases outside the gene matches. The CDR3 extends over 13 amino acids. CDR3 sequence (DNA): TGCAGTGCCAGAAGACAGGGGGCAGATACGCAGTATTTT. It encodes CSARRQGADTQYF.

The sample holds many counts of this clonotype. CDR3 nucleotide sequence: TGTGCCAGCAGTGAAGCAAGGTCACTCTCCTACAATGAGCAGTTCTTC. Amino acid sequence: CASSEARSLSYNEQFF. The V and J genes are TRBV6-1 and TRBJ2-1; no reliable D call. V lost 0 bases and J 0 bases, leaving 9 bases between the germline ends. The V gene's germline CDR1 is MNHNS and CDR2 SASEGT. The CDR3 sequence is 16 residues long.

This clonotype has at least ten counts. This CDR3 reads CASSDRADTEAFF. CDR3 DNA sequence: TGTGCCAGCAGCGACAGGGCGGACACTGAAGCTTTCTTT. The rearrangement joins TRBV7-9 to TRBJ1-1, with 7 bases identical to TRBD1. The CDR3 is made up of 13 amino acids. V shed 5 bases, J shed 3 bases, and the junction held 3 bases outside the gene matches. CDR1 and CDR2 from the germline V gene are SEHNR and FQNEAQ (reference sequence).

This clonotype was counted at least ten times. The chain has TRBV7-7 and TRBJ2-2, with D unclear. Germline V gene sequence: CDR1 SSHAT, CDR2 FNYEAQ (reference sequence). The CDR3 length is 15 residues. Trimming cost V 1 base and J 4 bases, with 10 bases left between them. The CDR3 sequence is CASSLEGTTTGELFF. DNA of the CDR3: TGTGCCAGCAGCTTAGAGGGAACGACCACCGGGGAGCTGTTTTTT.

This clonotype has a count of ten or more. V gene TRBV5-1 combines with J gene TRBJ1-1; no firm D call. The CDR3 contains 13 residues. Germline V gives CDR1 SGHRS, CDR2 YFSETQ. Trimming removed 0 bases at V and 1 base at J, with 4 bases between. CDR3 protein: CASSLAENTEAFF. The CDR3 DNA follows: TGCGCCAGCAGCTTGGCCGAGAACACTGAAGCTTTCTTT.

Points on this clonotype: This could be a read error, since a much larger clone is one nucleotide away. Here the CDR3 DNA reads TGTGCCAGCTCACCTAGTCGGTTCAATCAGCCCCAGCATTTT. Its protein is CASSPSRFNQPQHF. This chain links TRBV18 with TRBJ1-5; D unresolved. The V gene's germline CDR1 is KGHSH and CDR2 LQKENI. Trimming left V 3 bases short and J 3 bases short, with 9 bases between. The CDR3 is 14 residues long.

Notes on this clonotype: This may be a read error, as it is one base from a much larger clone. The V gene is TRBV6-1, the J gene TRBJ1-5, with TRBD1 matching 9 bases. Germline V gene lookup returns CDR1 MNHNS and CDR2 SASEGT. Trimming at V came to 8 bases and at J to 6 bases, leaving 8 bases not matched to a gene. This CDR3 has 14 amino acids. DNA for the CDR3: TGTGCCAGCCGGGGACAGGGCAACAGTCAGCCCCAGCATTTT. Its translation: CASRGQGNSQPQHF.

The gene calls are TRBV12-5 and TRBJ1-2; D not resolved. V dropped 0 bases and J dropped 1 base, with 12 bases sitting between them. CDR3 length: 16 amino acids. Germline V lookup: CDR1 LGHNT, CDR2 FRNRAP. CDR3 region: CASGLVAGGSNYGYTF. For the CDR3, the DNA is TGTGCTAGTGGTTTGGTCGCCGGAGGGAGTAACTATGGCTACACCTTC.

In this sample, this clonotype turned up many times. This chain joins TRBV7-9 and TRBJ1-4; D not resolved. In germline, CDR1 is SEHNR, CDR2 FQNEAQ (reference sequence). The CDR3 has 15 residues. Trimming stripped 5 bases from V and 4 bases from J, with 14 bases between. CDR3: CASSPTTGGNEKLFF. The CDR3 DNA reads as TGTGCCAGCAGCCCGACTACCGGAGGTAATGAAAAACTGTTTTTT.

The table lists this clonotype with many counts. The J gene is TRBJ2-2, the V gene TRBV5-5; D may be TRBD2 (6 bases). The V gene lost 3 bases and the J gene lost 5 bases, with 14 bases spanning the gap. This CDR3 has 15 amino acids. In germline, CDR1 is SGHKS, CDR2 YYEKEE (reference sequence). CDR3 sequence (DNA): TGTGCCAGCAGCTGGGGTGCGGGGTGGACCGGGGAGCTGTTTTTT. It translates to CASSWGAGWTGELFF.

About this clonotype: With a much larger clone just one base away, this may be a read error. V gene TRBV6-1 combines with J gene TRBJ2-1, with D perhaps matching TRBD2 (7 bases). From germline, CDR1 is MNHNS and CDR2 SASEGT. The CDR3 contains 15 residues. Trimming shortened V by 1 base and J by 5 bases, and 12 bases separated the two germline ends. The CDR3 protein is CASSEDGGRHNEQFF. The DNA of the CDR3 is TGTGCCAGCAGTGAAGACGGGGGGCGACACAATGAGCAGTTCTTC.

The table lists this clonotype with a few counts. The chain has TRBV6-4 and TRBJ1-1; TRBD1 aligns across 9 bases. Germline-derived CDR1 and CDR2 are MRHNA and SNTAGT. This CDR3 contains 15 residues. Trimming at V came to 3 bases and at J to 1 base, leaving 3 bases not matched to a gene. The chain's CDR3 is CASSDTDRGNTEAFF. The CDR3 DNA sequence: TGTGCCAGCAGTGATACGGACAGGGGGAACACTGAAGCTTTCTTT.

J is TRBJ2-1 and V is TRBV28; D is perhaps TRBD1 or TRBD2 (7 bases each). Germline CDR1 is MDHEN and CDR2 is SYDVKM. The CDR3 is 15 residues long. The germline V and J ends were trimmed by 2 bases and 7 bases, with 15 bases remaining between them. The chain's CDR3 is CASSLGEGATNEQFF. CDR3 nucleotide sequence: TGTGCCAGCAGTTTAGGGGAGGGGGCGACAAATGAGCAGTTCTTC.

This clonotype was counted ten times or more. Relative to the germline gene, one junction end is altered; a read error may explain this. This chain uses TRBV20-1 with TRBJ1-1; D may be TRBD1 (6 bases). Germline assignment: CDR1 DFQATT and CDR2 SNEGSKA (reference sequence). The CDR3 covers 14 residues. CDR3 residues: CSAREAFRDTEAFF. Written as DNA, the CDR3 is TGCAGTGCTAGAGAGGCCTTTCGGGACACTGAGGCTTTCTTT.

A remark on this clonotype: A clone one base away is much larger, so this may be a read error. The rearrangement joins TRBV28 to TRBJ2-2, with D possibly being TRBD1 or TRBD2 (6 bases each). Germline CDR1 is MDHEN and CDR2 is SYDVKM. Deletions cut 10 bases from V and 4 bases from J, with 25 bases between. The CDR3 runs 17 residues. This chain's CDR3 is CANILGFGGLGTGELFF. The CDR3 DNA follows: TGTGCCAACATCCTGGGTTTCGGGGGCTTAGGCACCGGGGAGCTGTTTTTT.

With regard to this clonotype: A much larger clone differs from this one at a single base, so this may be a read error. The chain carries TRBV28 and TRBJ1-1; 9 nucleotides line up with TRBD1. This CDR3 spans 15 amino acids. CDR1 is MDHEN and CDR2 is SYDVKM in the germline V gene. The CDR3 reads CASRVQGALNTEASF. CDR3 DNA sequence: TGTGCCAGCAGGGTACAGGGGGCCCTGAACACTGAAGCTTCCTTT.

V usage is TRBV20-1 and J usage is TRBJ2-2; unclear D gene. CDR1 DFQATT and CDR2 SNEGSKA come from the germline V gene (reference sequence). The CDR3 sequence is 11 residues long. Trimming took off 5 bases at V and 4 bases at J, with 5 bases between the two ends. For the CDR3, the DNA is TGCAGTGCTGTTAGCACCGGGGAGCTGTTTTTT. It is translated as CSAVSTGELFF.

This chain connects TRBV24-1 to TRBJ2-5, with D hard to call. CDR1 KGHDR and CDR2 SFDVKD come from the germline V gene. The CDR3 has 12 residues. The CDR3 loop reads CVHRPVQETQYF. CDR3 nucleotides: TGTGTCCACCGTCCAGTCCAGGAGACCCAGTACTTC.

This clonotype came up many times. The CDR3 bases are TGTGCCAGCAGCTTCCGGGACAGGGTATACACTGAAGCTTTCTTT. It specifies CASSFRDRVYTEAFF. The rearrangement uses TRBV7-2 and TRBJ1-1; 9 positions match TRBD1. The germline CDR1 and CDR2 sequences are SGHTA and FQGNSA. This CDR3 has 15 residues. Losses at the gene ends were 3 bases for V and 3 bases for J; bases not matched to a gene: 5.

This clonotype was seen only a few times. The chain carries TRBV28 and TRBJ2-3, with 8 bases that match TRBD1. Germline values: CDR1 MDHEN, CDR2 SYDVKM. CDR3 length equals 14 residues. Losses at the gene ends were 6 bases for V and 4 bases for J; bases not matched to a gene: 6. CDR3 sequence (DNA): TGTGCCAGCAGCTTTAAGGGACAGGCAGATACGCAGTATTTT. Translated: CASSFKGQADTQYF.

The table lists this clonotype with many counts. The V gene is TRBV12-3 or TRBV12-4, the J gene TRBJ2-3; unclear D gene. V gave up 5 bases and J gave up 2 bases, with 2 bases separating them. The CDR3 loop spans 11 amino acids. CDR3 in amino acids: CASSLTDTQYF. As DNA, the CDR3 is TGTGCCAGCAGTCTCACAGATACGCAGTATTTT.

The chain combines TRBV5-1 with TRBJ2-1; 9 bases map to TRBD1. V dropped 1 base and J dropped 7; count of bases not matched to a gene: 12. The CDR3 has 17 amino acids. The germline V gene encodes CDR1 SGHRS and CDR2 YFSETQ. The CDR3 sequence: CASSLIGAGTGRNEQFF. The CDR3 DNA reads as TGCGCCAGCAGCTTGATTGGGGCAGGGACAGGGCGAAATGAGCAGTTCTTC.

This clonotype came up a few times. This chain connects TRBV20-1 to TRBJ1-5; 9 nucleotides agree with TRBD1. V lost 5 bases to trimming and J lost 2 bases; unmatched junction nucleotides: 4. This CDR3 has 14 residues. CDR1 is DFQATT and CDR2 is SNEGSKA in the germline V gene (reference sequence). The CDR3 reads CSALRTGGNQPQHF. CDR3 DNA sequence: TGCAGTGCTCTCCGGACAGGGGGCAATCAGCCCCAGCATTTT.

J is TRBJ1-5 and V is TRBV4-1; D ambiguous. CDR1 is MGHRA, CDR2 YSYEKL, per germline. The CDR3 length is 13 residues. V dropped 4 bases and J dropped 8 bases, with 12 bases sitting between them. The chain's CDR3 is CASSPLPWEPQHF. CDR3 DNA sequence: TGCGCCAGCAGCCCACTACCCTGGGAGCCCCAGCATTTT.

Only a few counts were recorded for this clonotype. The CDR3 sequence: CASSTDSSGNTIYF. The DNA of the CDR3 is TGTGCCAGCAGCACGGACAGCTCTGGAAACACCATATATTTT. The chain employs TRBV7-7 and TRBJ1-3, with D tentatively TRBD1 (6 bases). From germline, CDR1 is SSHAT and CDR2 FNYEAQ (reference sequence). The CDR3 contains 14 residues. Deletions cut 5 bases from V and 0 bases from J, with 8 bases between.

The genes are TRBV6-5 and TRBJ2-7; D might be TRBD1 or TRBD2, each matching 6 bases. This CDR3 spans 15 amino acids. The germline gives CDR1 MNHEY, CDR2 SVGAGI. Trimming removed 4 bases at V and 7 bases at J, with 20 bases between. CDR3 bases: TGTGCCAGCAGTTCGGGGGCAGATTGGGTCCGAGAGCAGTACTTC. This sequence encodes CASSSGADWVREQYF.